This T cell receptor beta chain was retrieved from a study of glioma-infiltrating T cells. Study conclusions and caveats: Non-neoplastic patients had below-expected tissue-blood divergence, while all gliomas exceeded expectation.

Remarks on this clonotype: Its antigen is unknown.

Using RNA template, CDR3s of TCR alpha and beta were amplified with iRepertoire arm-PCR. TCRdb re-called the multiplex PCR reads with MiXCR, one entry per CDR3 protein. There are roughly 190,000 distinct CDR3 sequences in the sample; over 25% occur only once, and 20% to 25% lies in the top ten. This CDR3 is 15 amino acids long. CDR1 is SEHNR, CDR2 FQNEAQ, per germline (reference sequence). The ends lost 1 base at V and 12 bases at J; junction bases unmatched: 11. The receptor was derived from a human donor with low-grade glioma or glioblastoma, undergoing nonglioma brain surgery, or in good health (not recorded which). The rearrangement joins TRBV7-9 to TRBJ2-1; 8 bases are shared with TRBD2. The sequencing input was glioma tissue, nonneoplastic brain tissue, or PBMCs (not recorded which). The CDR3 loop is CASSLGAGGIRRQFF. For the CDR3, the DNA is TGTGCCAGCAGCTTAGGGGCGGGAGGCATTCGACGGCAGTTCTTC.